A selection of T cell receptor beta chains follows, all from one sample in a study of blood T cell repertoires in COVID-19. The method was immunoSEQ multiplex PCR; TCRdb's version includes in-frame clones alone and lacks a portion of them. Of roughly 150,000 clones in the sample, roughly 85% were seen once. Specimen: peripheral blood. Receptors were obtained from a woman aged 55-75 years with COVID-19, enrolled during active disease. The CDR3 runs from the conserved cysteine through the conserved F or W. D genes are given only for firm matches. For some rows the clone size is stated as once, few or many, or as a class when expanded; others skip it.

cdr3_length	v_call	d_call	j_call	clone_size	cdr3_aa	cdr3_nt
15	TRBV5-6	NA	TRBJ2-3	NA	CASSLVLLSTDTQYF	TGTGCCAGCAGCTTAGTACTACTTAGCACAGATACGCAGTATTTT
15	TRBV6-2/TRBV6-3	TRBD2	TRBJ2-1	once	CASSRGTSVFDEQFF	TGTGCCAGCAGTCGTGGGACTAGCGTTTTCGATGAGCAGTTCTTC
15	TRBV7-9	NA	TRBJ1-1	once	CASSFEGAGNTEAFF	TGTGCCAGCAGCTTTGAGGGCGCGGGGAACACTGAAGCTTTCTTT
14	TRBV7-2	TRBD1	TRBJ1-1	NA	CASSPGQGNTEAFF	TGTGCCAGCAGCCCCGGACAGGGAAACACTGAAGCTTTCTTT
14	TRBV6-5	TRBD1	TRBJ1-1	once	CASNIPTGGTEAFF	TGTGCCAGCAACATCCCGACAGGGGGGACTGAAGCTTTCTTT
15	TRBV6-5	NA	TRBJ2-3	NA	CASSYFTGYADTQYF	TGTGCCAGCAGTTACTTCACAGGGTATGCAGATACGCAGTATTTT
14	TRBV5-6	TRBD1	TRBJ1-1	NA	CASSLIRGDAEAFF	TGTGCCAGCAGCTTGATCAGGGGGGACGCTGAAGCTTTCTTT
18	TRBV21-1	NA	TRBJ2-1	NA	CASSKTPVGRQVLNEQFF	TGTGCCAGCAGCAAAACCCCCGTCGGAAGACAAGTACTCAATGAGCAGTTCTTC
15	TRBV7-2	NA	TRBJ2-3	NA	CASSRRGTVTDTQYF	TGTGCCAGCAGCAGACGGGGGACGGTCACAGATACGCAGTATTTT
14	TRBV7-3	TRBD2	TRBJ2-2	NA	CASSLGLDGGELFF	TGTGCCAGCAGCTTGGGACTAGATGGCGGGGAGCTGTTTTTT
16	TRBV4-1	NA	TRBJ2-3	NA	CASSQRPAGYTDTQYF	TGCGCCAGCAGCCAAAGGCCAGCAGGATACACAGATACGCAGTATTTT
15	TRBV4-1	TRBD1	TRBJ2-2	NA	CASSTLGQGAGELFF	TGCGCCAGCAGCACCCTGGGACAGGGGGCCGGGGAGCTGTTTTTT
17	TRBV19	TRBD1	TRBJ2-6	NA	CASSIGTGRSGANVLTF	TGTGCCAGTAGTATAGGGACAGGACGCTCTGGGGCCAACGTCCTGACTTTC
13	TRBV20-1	TRBD2	TRBJ2-1	NA	CSASVNSGGEQFF	TGCAGTGCTAGTGTGAATAGCGGGGGTGAGCAGTTCTTC
15	TRBV10-3	TRBD1	TRBJ1-6	NA	CAISDYQGAMSPLHF	TGTGCCATCAGTGACTACCAGGGGGCTATGTCACCCCTCCACTTT
14	TRBV19	TRBD1	TRBJ1-5	NA	CASSTDRGPQPQHF	TGTGCCAGTAGTACGGACAGGGGCCCTCAGCCCCAGCATTTT